This TCR beta chain was recorded in a study of vaccination and CD4 T cells after COVID-19. Scientists ran DNA taken from cultured CD4+ T cells through the Oncomine TCR Beta short-read assay for sequencing. Genomic DNA was extracted from cultured CD4+ T cells. TCRdb passed the PCR reads through MiXCR, listing each CDR3 protein once. This table holds around 6,400 distinct CDR3 sequences, around 51% found once. This clonotype was detected only a few times. What it recognizes is unknown. Looked up from germline, CDR1 is DFQATT and CDR2 is SNEGSKA (reference sequence). The CDR3 consists of 12 residues. V was cut by 5 bases and J by 4 bases, with 10 bases left in between. Overall study findings and caveats: Vaccine-specific clones numbering 304 of 307 showed spike mono-reactivity in convalescent patients.

The treatment: roughly 10-day PBMC culture with coronavirus spike peptide pools or control peptides (ViraFEST assay). Gathered ahead of the COVID-19 pandemic (2011-2018) were the CD4+ T cells of the unexposed donor. The clonotype was recovered from a human donor in good health. Sequenced material: CD4+ T cells from blood, cultured in vitro. The chain recombines TRBV20-1 with TRBJ2-3; D perhaps matches TRBD1 (6 bases). Here the CDR3 reads CSAAGTSDTQYF. In DNA, the CDR3 is TGCAGTGCTGCCGGGACATCAGATACGCAGTATTTT.